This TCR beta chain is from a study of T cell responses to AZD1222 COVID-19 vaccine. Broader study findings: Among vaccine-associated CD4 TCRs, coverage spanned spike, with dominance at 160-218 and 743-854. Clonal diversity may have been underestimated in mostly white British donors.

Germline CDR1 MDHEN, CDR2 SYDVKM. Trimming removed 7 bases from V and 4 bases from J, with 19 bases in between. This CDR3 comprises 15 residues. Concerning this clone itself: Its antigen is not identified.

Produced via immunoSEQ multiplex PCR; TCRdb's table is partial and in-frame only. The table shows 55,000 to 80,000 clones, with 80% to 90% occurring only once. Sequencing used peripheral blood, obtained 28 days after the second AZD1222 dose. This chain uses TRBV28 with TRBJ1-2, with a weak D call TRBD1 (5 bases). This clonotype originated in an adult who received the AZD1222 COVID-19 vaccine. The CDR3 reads CASTLSAGGTYGYTF. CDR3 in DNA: TGTGCCAGCACTCTCTCGGCGGGAGGGACCTATGGCTACACCTTC.